The 6 T cell receptor beta chains in this list originate from one sample, sequenced in a study of cytomegalovirus exposure and HLA in healthy donors. PCR used 60 Vbeta primers and 13 Jbeta primers. Assay used: immunoSEQ multiplex PCR; TCRdb lists only in-frame clones, some missing. The table includes 120,000 to 150,000 clones, around four fifths detected once. The specimen was PBMCs. The receptors here all came from a male donor in good health and CMV-seronegative.

The chain combines TRBV4-3 with TRBJ1-3; D may be TRBD1 (5 bases). CDR1 LGHNA and CDR2 YSLEER come from the germline V gene. With 3 bases removed from V and 0 bases from J, the gap between germline ends came to 12 bases. The CDR3 is 16 residues long. This chain's CDR3 is CASSHVTGHSGNTIYF. CDR3 bases: TGCGCCAGCAGCCACGTAACAGGACACTCTGGAAACACCATATATTTT.

The chain has TRBV18 and TRBJ2-2; tentative D call: TRBD1 (6 bases). This CDR3 comprises 16 residues. V dropped 3 bases and J dropped 2 bases, with 13 bases sitting between them. Germline V lookup: CDR1 KGHSH, CDR2 LQKENI. For the CDR3, the DNA is TGTGCCAGCTCACCCCTTCCGGGACAAAACACCGGGGAGCTGTTTTTT. Translated: CASSPLPGQNTGELFF.

The rearrangement joins TRBV9 to TRBJ1-1; 9 bases are shared with TRBD1. The CDR3 runs to 14 residues. Trimming removed 3 bases from V and 5 bases from J; junction bases left unmatched: 5. Looked up from germline, CDR1 is SGDLS and CDR2 is YYNGEE. The CDR3 region is CASSAGQGKTEAFF. In DNA, the CDR3 is TGTGCCAGCAGCGCCGGACAGGGGAAGACTGAAGCTTTCTTT.

The chain couples TRBV9 to TRBJ2-1, with a weak D call TRBD2 (5 bases). This CDR3 has 13 residues. V was cut by 3 bases and J by 8 bases, with 12 bases left in between. Germline values: CDR1 SGDLS, CDR2 YYNGEE. CDR3 amino acids: CASSAEGRYEQFF. DNA for the CDR3: TGTGCCAGCAGCGCTGAGGGTAGATATGAGCAGTTCTTC.

This clone was detected only once. The chain combines TRBV4-2 with TRBJ2-6, with 9 bases fitting TRBD2. CDR1 and CDR2 (germline): LGHNA, YNFKEQ. The CDR3 runs to 19 residues. Trimming took 0 bases from V and 0 from J; bases not matched to a gene: 6. The CDR3 reads CASSQDWLAGFSGANVLTF. CDR3 bases: TGTGCCAGCAGCCAAGATTGGCTAGCGGGGTTCTCTGGGGCCAACGTCCTGACTTTC.

The rearrangement links TRBV7-3 to TRBJ2-5; maybe TRBD1 (6 bases). Per germline, CDR1 SGHTA and CDR2 FQGTGA. CDR3 length: 13 amino acids. V dropped 5 bases and J dropped 4 bases, with 11 bases sitting between them. CDR3 DNA sequence: TGTGCCAGCAGCCACACAGGGAGAGAGACCCAGTACTTC. It is translated as CASSHTGRETQYF.